The entry that follows covers one T cell receptor (beta chain) sequence. Its antigen is not known. This sample stems from a study of T cell repertoires in cytomegalovirus infection. Whole-study context: Public signatures in TCR beta pointed to CMV infection and matching HLA type. Study observations and caveats: The study found HLA-C-restricted CMV-specific TCR beta clonotypes dominating the ex vivo response. Accumulated public TCR beta family frequency recognized individuals carrying CMV together with the relevant HLA.

CDR3 length: 16 residues. V trimming: 2 bases; J trimming: 0 bases; junction bases outside the gene matches: 7. CDR1 SGHVS and CDR2 FNYEAQ come from the germline V gene. MiXCR, applied by TCRdb to the reads, yields one record per CDR3 protein. The sample contains around 740,000 distinct CDR3 sequences, less than 40% of which appear only once. Source material: PBMCs. The receptor was derived from a human donor in good health (CMV status not recorded). Some clones in this sample may be carry-over from other donors' samples. The chain has TRBV7-6 and TRBJ2-7; the match to TRBD2 covers 7 bases. The CDR3, as DNA: TGTGCCAGCAGCTTACTCCACAGCGGGACCTCCTACGAGCAGTACTTC. This sequence encodes CASSLLHSGTSYEQYF. Using reference TRBV7-6 and TRBJ2-7 for the parts outside the CDR3, the full variable domain is GAGVSQSPRYKVTKRGQDVALRCDPISGHVSLYWYRQALGQGPEFLTYFNYEAQQDKSGLPNDRFSAERPEGSISTLTIQRTEQRDSAMYRCASSLLHSGTSYEQYFGPGTRLTVT.